This T cell receptor (beta chain) was captured by sequencing in a study of T cell responses to AZD1222 COVID-19 vaccine. The data were produced by immunoSEQ multiplex PCR, yet TCRdb's version contains in-frame clones alone and is incomplete. The table shows 150,000 to 180,000 clones, with roughly 90% occurring only once. CDR1 DFQATT and CDR2 SNEGSKA come from the germline V gene (reference sequence). The V gene lost 3 bases and the J gene lost 0 bases, with 14 bases spanning the gap. The CDR3 covers 15 residues. The receptor was isolated from an adult in good health. The V and J genes are TRBV20-1 and TRBJ1-1; D is possibly TRBD1 (5 bases). Sequenced here: peripheral blood, sampled on day 0 of AZD1222 vaccination. Here the CDR3 reads CSASSGAHMNTEAFF. As DNA, the CDR3 is TGCAGTGCTAGTAGCGGGGCCCACATGAACACTGAAGCTTTCTTT.